These 4 T cell receptor beta chains share one sample of origin, sequenced in a study of human T cells and chemical hapten exposure. Regarding time point: patch test 3, about 24 weeks after DPC sensitization. Treatment indicated: therapeutic diphenylcyclopropenone sensitization with weekly scalp DPC. TCRdb reprocessed the RACE reads via MiXCR and lists one record per CDR3 protein. The repertoire consists of 210,000 or so distinct CDR3 sequences, with around 25% occurring once and the leading ten covering around 2.5%. The sequencing here drew on whole blood, taken in connection with sensitization to the hapten diphenylcyclopropenone (DPC). The origin of the receptors is a woman aged 35 to 49 with alopecia areata. Some clones in this sample may be carry-over from other donors' samples.

This clonotype was detected a few times. The chain recombines TRBV10-3 with TRBJ2-7; 10 bases map to TRBD1. This CDR3 is 12 amino acids long. V dropped 8 bases and J dropped 6; count of bases not matched to a gene: 4. Germline V gene lookup returns CDR1 ENHRY and CDR2 SYGVKD. Here the CDR3 DNA reads TGTGCCATCCGGGACAGGGGCTCCGAGCAGTACTTC. Encoded protein: CAIRDRGSEQYF.

This sequence joins TRBV12-3 or TRBV12-4 and TRBJ1-1; no clear D gene. V lost 6 bases, J lost 4 bases, and 9 bases lay in between. CDR3 size: 12 residues. CDR3 protein: CASRHPGTEAFF. DNA of the CDR3: TGTGCCAGCAGGCATCCGGGCACTGAAGCTTTCTTT.

The chain couples TRBV20-1 to TRBJ2-3; D ambiguous. The CDR3 contains 14 residues. Germline V gene data show CDR1 as DFQATT and CDR2 as SNEGSKA (reference sequence). Trimming pared 6 bases from V and 0 bases from J, leaving 13 bases between. In DNA form, the CDR3 reads TGCAGTGCCCCCCAATCCTTCAGCACAGATACGCAGTATTTT. Residues: CSAPQSFSTDTQYF.

The gene calls are TRBV27 and TRBJ2-1; TRBD2 matches 7 bases. The CDR3 length is 13 residues. CDR1 MNHEY and CDR2 SMNVEV come from the germline V gene (reference sequence). V lost 7 bases, J lost 6 bases, and 6 bases stayed unmatched. Here the CDR3 DNA reads TGTGCCAGCAATAGGCGGGGGTTCAATGAGCAGTTCTTC. Protein sequence: CASNRRGFNEQFF.